This entry features one T cell receptor (beta chain) sequence. Its antigen is undetermined. This entry is derived from a study of Ad26.COV2.S vaccination and SARS-CoV-2 variants. As for treatment: about 20 received Ad26.COV2.S at low or high dose, single or two shots; about 5 received placebo; per-sample allocation not given. All samples were drawn on day 63, counting from the first vaccine or placebo injection. TCRdb's copy holds only in-frame clones and misses some; the assay was immunoSEQ multiplex PCR. The profile shows about 250,000 clones, about 83% of them singletons. V was trimmed by 4 bases and J by 3 bases, leaving 13 bases between them. Per germline, CDR1 LNHDA and CDR2 SQIVND (reference sequence). The CDR3 sequence is 15 residues long. Study results and limitations: Placebo recipients trailed vaccine recipients in spike-specific TCR breadth. Researchers reported similar non-spike TCR breadth in vaccine and placebo recipients. Spike-specific responses of CD8+ and CD4+ T cells were reported to display substantial breadth after vaccination.

This TCR was sampled from a person aged 18-60 years who received the Ad26.COV2.S COVID-19 vaccine or a placebo. This sample comprised peripheral blood, obtained in a trial of Ad26.COV2.S vaccine versus placebo. The chain recombines TRBV19 with TRBJ1-5, with D unclear. CDR3 in DNA: TGTGCCAGTAGTACACCGTCCAGGTACAATCAGCCCCAGCATTTT. Protein product: CASSTPSRYNQPQHF.